This passage covers 26 T cell receptor beta chains from one sample sequenced in a study of blood T cells in healthy people across ages. Together with a sample-barcoded 5' primer, a J-beta primer mix was included in a second PCR lasting about 6 to 11 cycles. TCRdb fed the 5' RACE reads into MiXCR, producing one record per CDR3 protein. The data show under 950,000 distinct CDR3 sequences, approximately 21% seen once. Sequencing input: blood. The receptors derive from a man aged 70-80 years in good health.

Only a few counts were recorded for this clonotype. V usage is TRBV20-1 and J usage is TRBJ1-6; 9 nucleotides match TRBD1. CDR1 is DFQATT and CDR2 is SNEGSKA in the germline V gene (reference sequence). V lost 3 bases, J lost 11 bases, and 11 bases stayed unmatched. This CDR3 is built from 15 residues. The CDR3 sequence is CSARGGQGGGPPLHF. The CDR3 DNA follows: TGCAGTGCTAGGGGGGGACAGGGCGGCGGGCCACCCCTCCACTTT.

J is TRBJ1-4 and V is TRBV29-1, with D perhaps TRBD1 (5 bases). The V gene lost 7 bases and the J gene lost 5 bases, with 23 bases spanning the gap. Germline CDR1 is SQVTM and CDR2 is ANQGSEA. The CDR3 covers 16 residues. The CDR3 DNA is TGCAGCGCTGCTCCGAGTGGGTCCCGGGGGAATGAAAAACTGTTTTTT. It yields the protein CSAAPSGSRGNEKLFF.

The chain has TRBV6-1 and TRBJ1-3; D is unclear. The CDR3 contains 15 residues. CDR1 and CDR2 from the germline V gene are MNHNS and SASEGT. Trimming pared 3 bases from V and 2 bases from J, leaving 11 bases between. CDR3 sequence reads: CASSDKGIPGNTIYF. CDR3 coding DNA: TGTGCCAGCAGTGATAAAGGGATCCCTGGAAACACCATATATTTT.

This chain joins TRBV27 and TRBJ2-5; D is perhaps TRBD2 (5 bases). V was pared by 0 bases and J by 2 bases, with 19 bases between. The CDR3 length is 18 residues. In germline, CDR1 is MNHEY, CDR2 SMNVEV (reference sequence). CDR3 protein: CASSLSPVAISGQETQYF. The CDR3 DNA reads TGTGCCAGCAGTTTATCCCCAGTAGCTATCAGCGGACAAGAGACCCAGTACTTC.

This clonotype has a count of ten or more. The chain carries TRBV25-1 and TRBJ2-3, with D tentatively TRBD1 or TRBD2 (7 bases each). Per the germline V gene, CDR1 is MGHDK and CDR2 is SYGVNS. This CDR3 comprises 16 residues. V was clipped by 7 bases and J by 0 bases, with 17 bases between them. The DNA for the CDR3 is TGTGCCAGCACCAGGGGGAGCGGGAAGAGCACAGATACGCAGTATTTT. This encodes CASTRGSGKSTDTQYF.

This clonotype has a handful of counts. The J gene is TRBJ1-5, the V gene TRBV20-1, with TRBD1 as a possible D gene (6 bases). V was cut by 3 bases and J by 3 bases, with 15 bases left in between. The CDR3 covers 15 residues. Germline-derived CDR1 and CDR2 are DFQATT and SNEGSKA (reference sequence). Written as DNA, the CDR3 is TGCAGTGCTAGGCAAACAGGGCTGGTCAATCAGCCCCAGCATTTT. Its translation is CSARQTGLVNQPQHF.

This clonotype was seen at least ten times. The chain couples TRBV5-1 to TRBJ2-3; 8 nucleotides agree with TRBD1. This CDR3 contains 16 residues. Germline V gene sequence: CDR1 SGHRS, CDR2 YFSETQ. With V trimmed by 0 bases and J by 5 bases, 8 bases remained unmatched. The CDR3 DNA follows: TGCGCCAGCAGCTTGGCCCTGGACAGGGTTGGAGATACGCAGTATTTT. Its protein product is CASSLALDRVGDTQYF.

As for this clonotype: At one end the junction does not follow the germline gene, possibly because of a read error. The chain uses TRBV6-5 and TRBJ2-7; D perhaps matches TRBD1 (6 bases). The CDR3 contains 16 residues. Germline CDR1 reads MNHEY; CDR2 reads SVGAGI. For the CDR3, the DNA is TGTGCCAGCAGTTACCCGACTAAGGGACATTCCTACGAGCAGCACTTC. It yields the protein CASSYPTKGHSYEQHF.

This clonotype was counted between two and nine times. The chain links TRBV12-3 or TRBV12-4 to TRBJ2-5, with 7 positions matching TRBD1. Matching the DNA end better, TRBJ2-1 makes the J call doubtful. The length of the CDR3 is 15 residues. The CDR3 here is CASRLTGVVNNEQFF. The CDR3 DNA is TGTGCCAGCAGACTCACAGGGGTGGTTAACAATGAGCAGTTCTTC.

The sample holds a few counts of this clonotype. The chain combines TRBV25-1 with TRBJ2-4; tentatively, D is TRBD1 (6 bases). Germline CDR1 reads MGHDK; CDR2 reads SYGVNS. Trimming pared 1 base from V and 4 bases from J, leaving 11 bases between. This CDR3 is 15 amino acids long. In nucleotides, the CDR3 is TGTGCCAGCAGTGAATTCGGGACAAAAAAAAACATTCAGTACTTC. Its translation: CASSEFGTKKNIQYF.

The chain is built from TRBV9 and TRBJ1-2; no clear D. Germline loops: CDR1 SGDLS, CDR2 YYNGEE. The CDR3 runs to 14 residues. V lost 6 bases, J lost 6 bases, and 18 bases lay in between. CDR3 coding DNA: TGTGCCAGCAAAGGAGAGTTGTATCTGGATGGCTACACCTTC. It specifies CASKGELYLDGYTF.

This clonotype was seen a handful of times. CDR3: CASSSSGGSSSYNEQFF. The CDR3 region has the DNA TGTGCCAGCAGCTCCTCGGGGGGGAGTAGCTCCTACAATGAGCAGTTCTTC. V gene TRBV5-5 combines with J gene TRBJ2-1, with 8 bases matching TRBD2. The V and J ends lost 3 bases and 0 bases, in that order; junction bases with no gene match: 8. CDR3 length: 17 amino acids. CDR1 SGHKS and CDR2 YYEKEE come from the germline V gene (reference sequence). Using reference TRBV5-5 and TRBJ2-1 for the parts outside the CDR3, the full variable domain is DAGVTQSPTHLIKTRGQQVTLRCSPISGHKSVSWYQQVLGQGPQFIFQYYEKEERGRGNFPDRFSARQFPNYSSELNVNALLLGDSALYLCASSSSGGSSSYNEQFFGPGTRLTVL.

The chain couples TRBV7-9 to TRBJ2-2; no firm D call. CDR3 size: 16 residues. Per germline, CDR1 SEHNR and CDR2 FQNEAQ (reference sequence). Trimming stripped 1 base from V and 0 bases from J, with 9 bases between. The CDR3 sequence is CASSLEWAANTGELFF. The CDR3 nucleotides read TGTGCCAGCAGCTTAGAGTGGGCAGCGAACACCGGGGAGCTGTTTTTT. The complete variable domain, with remaining parts taken from reference TRBV7-9 and TRBJ2-2, reads DTGVSQNPRHKITKRGQNVTFRCDPISEHNRLYWYRQTLGQGPEFLTYFQNEAQLEKSRLLSDRFSAERPKGSFSTLEIQRTEQGDSAMYLCASSLEWAANTGELFFGEGSRLTVL.

The chain is built from TRBV12-3 or TRBV12-4 and TRBJ1-1; TRBD1 agrees at 8 bases. Trimming took 7 bases from V and 4 from J; bases not matched to a gene: 14. The CDR3 length is 16 residues. The CDR3 region has the DNA TGTGCCAGCACCCCCAGCACAGGGGGACGGGCCACTGAAGCTTTCTTT. Translated: CASTPSTGGRATEAFF.

This clonotype was seen a few times. The junction departs from germline at one end; a sequencing error may be responsible. The V and J genes are TRBV12-3 or TRBV12-4 and TRBJ1-2; D is possibly TRBD1 (6 bases). The CDR3 runs to 15 residues. CDR3 DNA: TGTGCCAGCTTAGGGGGAGGGGGACCGAACTGTGGCTACACCTTC. Translated: CASLGGGGPNCGYTF.

The sample holds one count of this clonotype. The chain recombines TRBV12-3 or TRBV12-4 with TRBJ2-1; 9 bases line up with TRBD1. Trimming at V came to 6 bases and at J to 4 bases, leaving 7 bases not matched to a gene. The CDR3 contains 15 residues. The CDR3 loop reads CASRLRGTGYNEQFF. The CDR3 nucleotides are TGTGCCAGCAGGCTAAGGGGGACAGGGTACAATGAGCAGTTCTTC.

A few counts support this clonotype. The CDR3 DNA sequence: TGCGCCAGCAGCCAAGAATGGGCACAGACCACAGATACGCAGTATTTT. This gives the protein CASSQEWAQTTDTQYF. The chain couples TRBV4-1 to TRBJ2-3, with D hard to call. The CDR3 spans 16 residues. Deletions cut 0 bases from V and 2 bases from J, with 12 bases between. The germline V gene encodes CDR1 MGHRA and CDR2 YSYEKL.

The V gene is TRBV27, the J gene TRBJ2-1, with TRBD1 matching over 9 bases. The J call may be incorrect, as the DNA end agrees better with TRBJ2-5. Germline V gene sequence: CDR1 MNHEY, CDR2 SMNVEV (reference sequence). This CDR3 comprises 16 residues. The CDR3 reads CASSLWGTGSRETQYF. CDR3 bases: TGTGCCAGCAGTTTATGGGGGACAGGGTCGAGGGAGACCCAGTACTTC.

The gene calls are TRBV5-5 and TRBJ2-5; 7 bases fit TRBD1. Germline CDR1 reads SGHKS; CDR2 reads YYEKEE (reference sequence). J gave up 3 bases and V 0 bases, and 5 bases lay outside the gene matches. The CDR3 runs to 15 residues. The CDR3 sequence: CASSLVSGGKETQYF. The CDR3 DNA follows: TGTGCCAGCAGCTTGGTATCAGGGGGTAAAGAGACCCAGTACTTC.

The V gene is TRBV24-1, the J gene TRBJ2-1; 9 bases are shared with TRBD1. Trimming at V came to 3 bases and at J to 5 bases, leaving 7 bases not matched to a gene. The germline V gene encodes CDR1 KGHDR and CDR2 SFDVKD. The length of the CDR3 is 16 residues. The DNA of the CDR3 is TGTGCCACCAGTGATGGGGGACAGGGAAGGAACAATGAGCAGTTCTTC. This sequence encodes CATSDGGQGRNNEQFF.

The chain recombines TRBV4-1 with TRBJ2-2; TRBD2 matches 12 bases. Looked up from germline, CDR1 is MGHRA and CDR2 is YSYEKL. This CDR3 comprises 16 residues. The V segment lost 4 bases and the J segment 6 bases; nucleotides outside the gene matches: 6. The CDR3 sequence is CASSLLLAGGPGELFF. The DNA of the CDR3 is TGCGCCAGCAGCCTACTCCTAGCGGGGGGGCCCGGGGAGCTGTTTTTT.

The table lists this clonotype with a few counts. V is TRBV5-1 and J is TRBJ2-3; TRBD1 matches 10 bases. The germline gives CDR1 SGHRS, CDR2 YFSETQ. V dropped 5 bases and J dropped 1; count of bases not matched to a gene: 10. The CDR3 runs to 17 residues. The CDR3 DNA is TGCGCCAGCAGGGGAACCGGGACAGGGGCCGGCACAGATACGCAGTATTTT. It specifies CASRGTGTGAGTDTQYF.

This clonotype was counted only a few times. The J gene is TRBJ1-5, the V gene TRBV28, with D unresolved. CDR1 is MDHEN, CDR2 SYDVKM, per germline. This CDR3 region has 12 residues. V lost 3 bases, J lost 6 bases, and 6 bases lay in between. Written as DNA, the CDR3 is TGTGCCAGCAGTTTCCCCAGTCAGCCCCAGCATTTT. It specifies CASSFPSQPQHF.

The chain has TRBV7-9 and TRBJ1-2; TRBD1 is a possible D gene (5 bases). Germline V gene sequence: CDR1 SEHNR, CDR2 FQNEAQ (reference sequence). V lost 0 bases and J lost 7, with 9 bases in between. This CDR3 comprises 13 residues. The CDR3 region has the DNA TGTGCCAGCAGCTTAGCCGTGGGGCTTGGCTACACCTTC. This codes for CASSLAVGLGYTF.

This clonotype came up many times. V is TRBV18 and J is TRBJ1-4, with 9 bases fitting TRBD1. The length of the CDR3 is 14 residues. Germline V CDR1 and CDR2: KGHSH, LQKENI. V was pared by 3 bases and J by 4 bases, with 0 bases of the junction left unmatched. CDR3 coding DNA: TGTGCCAGCTCACCGGGACAGGGTAATGAAAAACTGTTTTTT. Translation: CASSPGQGNEKLFF.

The chain recombines TRBV20-1 with TRBJ1-5, with D possibly TRBD1 on 5 matching bases. In germline, CDR1 is DFQATT, CDR2 SNEGSKA (reference sequence). The CDR3 loop spans 14 amino acids. The V gene lost 6 bases and the J gene lost 0 bases, with 12 bases spanning the gap. CDR3 protein: CSAAGTVSNQPQHF. The CDR3 DNA follows: TGCAGTGCGGCCGGGACGGTTAGCAATCAGCCCCAGCATTTT.